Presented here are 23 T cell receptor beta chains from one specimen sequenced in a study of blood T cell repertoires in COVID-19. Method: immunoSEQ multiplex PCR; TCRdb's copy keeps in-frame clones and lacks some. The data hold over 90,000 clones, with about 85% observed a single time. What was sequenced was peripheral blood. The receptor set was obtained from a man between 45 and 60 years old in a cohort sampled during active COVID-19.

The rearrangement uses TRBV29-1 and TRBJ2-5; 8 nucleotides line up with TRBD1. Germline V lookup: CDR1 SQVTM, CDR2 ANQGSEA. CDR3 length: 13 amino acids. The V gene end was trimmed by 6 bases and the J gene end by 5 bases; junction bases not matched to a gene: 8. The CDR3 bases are TGCAGCGTGACAGGGGCAGGTGGGGAGACCCAGTACTTC. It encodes CSVTGAGGETQYF. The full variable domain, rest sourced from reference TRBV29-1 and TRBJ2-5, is SAVISQKPSRDICQRGTSLTIQCQVDSQVTMMFWYRQQPGQSLTLIATANQGSEATYESGFVIDKFPISRPNLTFSTLTVSNMSPEDSSIYLCSVTGAGGETQYFGPGTRLLVL.

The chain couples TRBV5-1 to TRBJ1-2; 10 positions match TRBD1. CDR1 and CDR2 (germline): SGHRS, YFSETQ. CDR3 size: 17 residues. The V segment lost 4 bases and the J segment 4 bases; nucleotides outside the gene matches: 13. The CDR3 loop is CASSPRQGALLVYGYTF. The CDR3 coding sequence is TGCGCCAGCAGCCCTCGACAGGGGGCTCTCCTAGTCTATGGCTACACCTTC.

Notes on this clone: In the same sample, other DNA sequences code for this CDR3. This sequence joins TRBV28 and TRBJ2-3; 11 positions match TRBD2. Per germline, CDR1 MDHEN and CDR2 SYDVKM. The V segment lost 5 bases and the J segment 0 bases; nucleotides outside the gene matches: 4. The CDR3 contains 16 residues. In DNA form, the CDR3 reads TGTGCCAGCAGTGCCCGACTAGCGGGGAGCACAGATACGCAGTATTTT. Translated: CASSARLAGSTDTQYF. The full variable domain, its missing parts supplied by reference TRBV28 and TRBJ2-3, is DVKVTQSSRYLVKRTGEKVFLECVQDMDHENMFWYRQDPGLGLRLIYFSYDVKMKEKGDIPEGYSVSREKKERFSLILESASTNQTSMYLCASSARLAGSTDTQYFGPGTRLTVL.

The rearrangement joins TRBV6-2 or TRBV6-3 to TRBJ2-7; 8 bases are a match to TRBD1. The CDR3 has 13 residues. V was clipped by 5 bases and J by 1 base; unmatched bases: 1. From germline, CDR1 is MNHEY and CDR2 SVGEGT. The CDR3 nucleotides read TGTGCCAGCAGTAGGACAGGGTCCTACGAGCAGTACTTC. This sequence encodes CASSRTGSYEQYF.

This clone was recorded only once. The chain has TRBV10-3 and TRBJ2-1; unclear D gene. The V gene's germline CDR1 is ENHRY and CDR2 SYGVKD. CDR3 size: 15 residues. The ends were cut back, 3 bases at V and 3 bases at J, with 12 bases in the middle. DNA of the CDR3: TGTGCCATCAGTGAACCACGCCTTAGCTACAATGAGCAGTTCTTC. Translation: CAISEPRLSYNEQFF.

The CDR3 sequence is CASSGTVSNNEQFF. Written as DNA, the CDR3 is TGTGCCAGCAGCGGGACAGTCTCAAACAATGAGCAGTTCTTC. The rearrangement links TRBV6-5 to TRBJ2-1; 7 bases are a match to TRBD1. The CDR3 has 14 residues. With 6 bases clipped from V and 5 bases from J, the junction kept 7 bases outside the gene matches. Germline CDR1 MNHEY, CDR2 SVGAGI.

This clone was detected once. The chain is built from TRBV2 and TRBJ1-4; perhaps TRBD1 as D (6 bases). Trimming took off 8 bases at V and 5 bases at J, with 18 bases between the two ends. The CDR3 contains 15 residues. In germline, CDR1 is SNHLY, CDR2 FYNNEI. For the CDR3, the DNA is TGTGCCAGCGCCTCGATCCAGGGGAGAAATGAAAAACTGTTTTTT. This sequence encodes CASASIQGRNEKLFF. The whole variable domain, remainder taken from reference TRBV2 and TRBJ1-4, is EPEVTQTPSHQVTQMGQEVILRCVPISNHLYFYWYRQILGQKVEFLVSFYNNEISEKSEIFDDQFSVERPDGSNFTLKIRSTKLEDSAMYFCASASIQGRNEKLFFGSGTQLSVL.

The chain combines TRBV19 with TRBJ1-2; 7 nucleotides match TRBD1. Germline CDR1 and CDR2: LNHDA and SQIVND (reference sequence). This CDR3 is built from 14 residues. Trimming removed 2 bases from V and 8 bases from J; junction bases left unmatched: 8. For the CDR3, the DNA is TGTGCCAGTAGTATAATAGTTCGGGGACAGGGCTACACCTTC. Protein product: CASSIIVRGQGYTF. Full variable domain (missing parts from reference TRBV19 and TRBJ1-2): DGGITQSPKYLFRKEGQNVTLSCEQNLNHDAMYWYRQDPGQGLRLIYYSQIVNDFQKGDIAEGYSVSREKKESFPLTVTSAQKNPTAFYLCASSIIVRGQGYTFGSGTRLTVV.

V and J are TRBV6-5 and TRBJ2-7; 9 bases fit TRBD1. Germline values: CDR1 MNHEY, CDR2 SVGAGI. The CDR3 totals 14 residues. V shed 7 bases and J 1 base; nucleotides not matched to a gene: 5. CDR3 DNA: TGTGCCAGCAAACGAGGGACAGGGTCCTACGAGCAGTACGTC. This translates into CASKRGTGSYEQYV.

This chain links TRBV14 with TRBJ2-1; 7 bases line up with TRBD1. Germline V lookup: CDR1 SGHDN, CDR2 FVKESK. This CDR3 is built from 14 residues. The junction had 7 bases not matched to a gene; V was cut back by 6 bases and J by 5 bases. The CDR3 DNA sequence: TGTGCCAGCAGTCCTTTACAGGGGCACAATGAGCAGTTCTTC. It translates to CASSPLQGHNEQFF.

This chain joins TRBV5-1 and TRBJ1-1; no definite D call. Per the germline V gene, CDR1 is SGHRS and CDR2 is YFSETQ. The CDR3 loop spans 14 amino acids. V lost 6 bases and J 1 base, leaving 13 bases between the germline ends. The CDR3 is CASKELSGNTEAFF. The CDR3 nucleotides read TGCGCCAGCAAAGAACTGTCGGGGAACACTGAAGCTTTCTTT.

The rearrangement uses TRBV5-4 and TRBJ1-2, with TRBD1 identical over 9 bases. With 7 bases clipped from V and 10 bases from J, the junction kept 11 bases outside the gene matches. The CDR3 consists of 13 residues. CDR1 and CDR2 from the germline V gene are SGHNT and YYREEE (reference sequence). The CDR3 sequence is CASRTTGGVDYTF. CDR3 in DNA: TGTGCCAGCCGGACAACAGGGGGCGTCGACTACACCTTC. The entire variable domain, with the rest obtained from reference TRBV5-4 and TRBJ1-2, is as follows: ETGVTQSPTHLIKTRGQQVTLRCSSQSGHNTVSWYQQALGQGPQFIFQYYREEENGRGNFPPRFSGLQFPNYSSELNVNALELDDSALYLCASRTTGGVDYTFGSGTRLTVV.

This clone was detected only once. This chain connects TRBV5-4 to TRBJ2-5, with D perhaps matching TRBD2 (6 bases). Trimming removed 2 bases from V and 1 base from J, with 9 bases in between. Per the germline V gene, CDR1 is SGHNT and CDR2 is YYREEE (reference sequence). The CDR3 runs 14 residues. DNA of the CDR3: TGTGCCAGCAGCTTAGGAGGGGTCCAAGAGACCCAGTACTTC. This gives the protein CASSLGGVQETQYF. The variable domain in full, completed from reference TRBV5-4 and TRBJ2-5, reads ETGVTQSPTHLIKTRGQQVTLRCSSQSGHNTVSWYQQALGQGPQFIFQYYREEENGRGNFPPRFSGLQFPNYSSELNVNALELDDSALYLCASSLGGVQETQYFGPGTRLLVL.

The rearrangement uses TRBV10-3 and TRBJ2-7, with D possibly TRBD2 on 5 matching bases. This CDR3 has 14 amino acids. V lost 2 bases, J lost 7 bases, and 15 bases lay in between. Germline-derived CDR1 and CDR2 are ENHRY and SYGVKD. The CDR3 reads CAISEQVKGGEQYV. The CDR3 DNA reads TGTGCCATCAGTGAGCAGGTCAAAGGAGGAGAGCAGTACGTC.

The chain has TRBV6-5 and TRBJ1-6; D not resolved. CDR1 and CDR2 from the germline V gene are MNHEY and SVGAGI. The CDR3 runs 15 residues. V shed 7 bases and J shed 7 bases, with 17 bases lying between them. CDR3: CASTLLTGMNSPLHF. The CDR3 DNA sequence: TGTGCCAGCACTCTCCTGACGGGAATGAATTCACCCCTCCACTTT.

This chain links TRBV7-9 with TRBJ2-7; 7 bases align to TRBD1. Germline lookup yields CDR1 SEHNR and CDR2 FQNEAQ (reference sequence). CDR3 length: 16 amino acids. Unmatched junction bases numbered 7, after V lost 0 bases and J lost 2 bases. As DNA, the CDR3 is TGTGCCAGCAGCTTAGCCCGGGCAGGGGGTACCTACGAGCAGTACTTC. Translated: CASSLARAGGTYEQYF.

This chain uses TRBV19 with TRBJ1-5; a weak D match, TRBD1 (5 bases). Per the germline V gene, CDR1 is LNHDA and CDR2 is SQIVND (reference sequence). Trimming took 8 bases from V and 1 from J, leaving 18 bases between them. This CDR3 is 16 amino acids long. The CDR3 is CASQKDIGISNQPQHF. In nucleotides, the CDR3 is TGTGCCAGTCAGAAGGACATTGGGATCAGCAATCAGCCCCAGCATTTT. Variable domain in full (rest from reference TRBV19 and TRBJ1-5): DGGITQSPKYLFRKEGQNVTLSCEQNLNHDAMYWYRQDPGQGLRLIYYSQIVNDFQKGDIAEGYSVSREKKESFPLTVTSAQKNPTAFYLCASQKDIGISNQPQHFGDGTRLSIL.

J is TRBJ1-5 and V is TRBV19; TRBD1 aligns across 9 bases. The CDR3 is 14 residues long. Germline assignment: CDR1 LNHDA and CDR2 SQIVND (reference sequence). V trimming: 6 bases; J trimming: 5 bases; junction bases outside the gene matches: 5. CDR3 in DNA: TGTGCCAGTAGACCTTGGACAGGGGATCAGCCCCAGCATTTT. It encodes CASRPWTGDQPQHF.

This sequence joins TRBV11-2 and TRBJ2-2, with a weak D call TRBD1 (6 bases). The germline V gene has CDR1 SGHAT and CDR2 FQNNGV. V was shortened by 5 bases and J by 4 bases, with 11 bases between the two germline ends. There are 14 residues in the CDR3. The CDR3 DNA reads TGTGCCAGCAGCCGTACAGGGAGCACCGGGGAGCTGTTTTTT. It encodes CASSRTGSTGELFF.

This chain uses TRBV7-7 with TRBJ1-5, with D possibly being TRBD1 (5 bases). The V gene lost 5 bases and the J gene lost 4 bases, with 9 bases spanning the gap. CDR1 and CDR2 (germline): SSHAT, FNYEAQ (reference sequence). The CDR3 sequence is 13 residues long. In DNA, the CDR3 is TGTGCCAGCAGCGGGGGGGAGAATCAGCCCCAGCATTTT. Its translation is CASSGGENQPQHF.

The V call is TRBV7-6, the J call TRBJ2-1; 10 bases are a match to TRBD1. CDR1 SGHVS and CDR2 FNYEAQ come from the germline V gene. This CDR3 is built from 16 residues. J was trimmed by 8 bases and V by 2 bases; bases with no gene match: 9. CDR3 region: CASSLSGTGVLDEQFF. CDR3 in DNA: TGTGCCAGCAGCTTAAGCGGGACAGGGGTTTTAGATGAGCAGTTCTTC. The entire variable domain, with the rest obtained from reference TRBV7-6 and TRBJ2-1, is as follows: GAGVSQSPRYKVTKRGQDVALRCDPISGHVSLYWYRQALGQGPEFLTYFNYEAQQDKSGLPNDRFSAERPEGSISTLTIQRTEQRDSAMYRCASSLSGTGVLDEQFFGPGTRLTVL.

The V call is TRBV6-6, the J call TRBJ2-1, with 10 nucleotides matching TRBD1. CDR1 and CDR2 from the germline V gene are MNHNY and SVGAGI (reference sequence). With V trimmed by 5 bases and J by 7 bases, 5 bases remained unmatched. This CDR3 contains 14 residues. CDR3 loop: CASSTPGQGNEQFF. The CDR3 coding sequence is TGTGCCAGCAGTACACCGGGACAGGGGAATGAGCAGTTCTTC.

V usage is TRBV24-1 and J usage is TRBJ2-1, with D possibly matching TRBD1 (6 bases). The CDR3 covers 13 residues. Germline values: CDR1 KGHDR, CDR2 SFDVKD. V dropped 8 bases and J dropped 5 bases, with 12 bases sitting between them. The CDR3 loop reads CATMGTPNNEQFF. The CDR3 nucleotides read TGTGCCACCATGGGGACACCGAACAATGAGCAGTTCTTC.